The 30 T cell receptor beta chains presented below share a single source sample, sequenced in a study of neoadjuvant nivolumab and ipilimumab in lung cancer. Using immunoSEQ multiplex PCR, the repertoire was profiled, and TCRdb retains in-frame clones only, with some absent. The table includes 25,000 to 30,000 clones, approximately 78% detected once. Sequences were derived from tumor tissue, sampled after neoadjuvant nivolumab, alone or with ipilimumab, at or shortly before surgery. The receptors originated from an adult with non-small cell lung cancer.

This clone has just one count. This chain's CDR3 is CASSWKPGDQPQHF. The CDR3 coding sequence is TGTGCCAGCAGCTGGAAGCCGGGGGATCAGCCCCAGCATTTT. The chain employs TRBV5-4 and TRBJ1-5, with TRBD1 as a possible D gene (5 bases). CDR1 and CDR2 (germline): SGHNT, YYREEE (reference sequence). The CDR3 is 14 amino acids. Trimming left V 3 bases short and J 5 bases short, with 12 bases between.

The chain carries TRBV2 and TRBJ1-1; TRBD1 matches 7 bases. This CDR3 is 14 amino acids long. The germline V gene encodes CDR1 SNHLY and CDR2 FYNNEI. Trimming at V came to 4 bases and at J to 0 bases, leaving 2 bases not matched to a gene. The CDR3 DNA follows: TGTGCCAGCAGTGCGACAGGGATGAACACTGAAGCTTTCTTT. It encodes CASSATGMNTEAFF.

This chain joins TRBV11-2 and TRBJ2-5; D not certain. The germline V gene encodes CDR1 SGHAT and CDR2 FQNNGV. The V gene lost 4 bases and the J gene lost 5 bases, with 8 bases spanning the gap. The CDR3 covers 12 residues. This chain's CDR3 is CASSYNWETQYF. For the CDR3, the DNA is TGTGCCAGCAGCTACAACTGGGAGACCCAGTACTTC.

The rearrangement uses TRBV30 and TRBJ1-1; possibly TRBD1 for D (5 bases). The CDR3 is 14 amino acids. V was shortened by 1 base and J by 4 bases, with 13 bases between the two germline ends. The germline CDR1 and CDR2 sequences are GTSNPN and SVGIG (reference sequence). The CDR3, as DNA: TGTGCCTGGAGTGCGGTCAGGGCGGCCACTGAAGCTTTCTTT. As protein: CAWSAVRAATEAFF.

This CDR3 reads CASSLGLGNEQFF. CDR3 nucleotides: TGTGCCAGCAGCTTAGGGCTGGGGAACGAGCAGTTCTTC. The chain links TRBV7-9 to TRBJ2-1; D not certain. Trimming removed 1 base at V and 10 bases at J, with 11 bases between. The CDR3 is made up of 13 amino acids. Germline V lookup: CDR1 SEHNR, CDR2 FQNEAQ (reference sequence).

The chain links TRBV6-1 to TRBJ1-1, with a possible D match to TRBD1 (5 bases). The CDR3 runs 14 residues. V lost 11 bases, J lost 0 bases, and 16 bases lay in between. In germline, CDR1 is MNHNS, CDR2 SASEGT. The CDR3 nucleotides are TGTGCCGCAAAGGGTGACAGACTGAACACTGAAGCTTTCTTT. This sequence encodes CAAKGDRLNTEAFF.

The rearrangement links TRBV18 to TRBJ2-7; D remains ambiguous. The CDR3 is 14 residues long. Germline V gene data show CDR1 as KGHSH and CDR2 as LQKENI. V lost 0 bases and J 2 bases, leaving 8 bases between the germline ends. The CDR3 protein is CASSPPGLPYEQYF. CDR3 bases: TGTGCCAGCTCACCACCAGGGCTTCCCTACGAGCAGTACTTC.

This chain connects TRBV29-1 to TRBJ2-2, with D possibly TRBD2 on 5 matching bases. Germline V gives CDR1 SQVTM, CDR2 ANQGSEA. V was cut by 7 bases and J by 3 bases, with 15 bases left in between. The length of the CDR3 is 14 residues. In nucleotides, the CDR3 is TGCAGCGCTAAACTAGACCCGCACACCGGGGAGCTGTTTTTT. Translation gives CSAKLDPHTGELFF.

The chain couples TRBV5-6 to TRBJ2-7; 9 bases agree with TRBD2. There are 15 residues in the CDR3. Trimming removed 1 base from V and 7 bases from J; junction bases left unmatched: 9. CDR1 is SGHDT and CDR2 is YYEEEE in the germline V gene. The CDR3 DNA reads TGTGCCAGCAGCTTGAGGGCTAGCGGGATAAGAGAGCAGTACTTC. This translates into CASSLRASGIREQYF.

This clone came up once. V usage is TRBV29-1 and J usage is TRBJ1-1; D remains unclear. Germline V gives CDR1 SQVTM, CDR2 ANQGSEA. This CDR3 is 13 amino acids long. The CDR3: CSARRGWNTEAFF. CDR3 in DNA: TGCAGTGCCAGGCGGGGTTGGAACACTGAAGCTTTCTTT.

The chain joins TRBV28 to TRBJ2-7; TRBD2 aligns across 8 bases. V was pared by 7 bases and J by 2 bases, with 7 bases of the junction left unmatched. CDR1 MDHEN and CDR2 SYDVKM come from the germline V gene. The CDR3 has 14 residues. Written as DNA, the CDR3 is TGTGCCAGCAACGTTCCGACTAGCGCCTACGAGCAGTACTTC. Amino acid sequence: CASNVPTSAYEQYF.

V usage is TRBV11-3 and J usage is TRBJ2-7; no clear D. The germline gives CDR1 SGHNT, CDR2 YENEEA. The V end was cut by 1 base, the J end by 0 bases, with 7 bases between. There are 14 residues in the CDR3. The CDR3 sequence is CASSLVHNSYEQYF. The CDR3 nucleotides are TGTGCCAGCAGCTTAGTCCACAACTCCTACGAGCAGTACTTC. Based on the CDR3 plus reference TRBV11-3 and TRBJ2-7, the full variable domain is EAGVVQSPRYKIIEKKQPVAFWCNPISGHNTLYWYLQNLGQGPELLIRYENEEAVDDSQLPKDRFSAERLKGVDSTLKIQPAELGDSAVYLCASSLVHNSYEQYFGPGTRLTVT.

The rearrangement uses TRBV29-1 and TRBJ1-2; TRBD1 matches 7 bases. The V gene's germline CDR1 is SQVTM and CDR2 ANQGSEA. The CDR3 loop spans 15 amino acids. Trimming removed 4 bases from V and 1 base from J; junction bases left unmatched: 9. CDR3 nucleotide sequence: TGCAGCGTTGGCTTTTCGGGACAGCGTAACTATGGCTACACCTTC. It codes for CSVGFSGQRNYGYTF.

The chain joins TRBV11-2 to TRBJ2-3, with 7 bases fitting TRBD2. Germline values: CDR1 SGHAT, CDR2 FQNNGV. CDR3 length equals 17 residues. V trimming: 5 bases; J trimming: 6 bases; junction bases outside the gene matches: 17. CDR3 protein: CASSPAITSAPGDTQYF. The CDR3 DNA sequence: TGTGCCAGCAGCCCCGCCATAACTAGCGCCCCCGGGGATACGCAGTATTTT.

The chain combines TRBV29-1 with TRBJ2-5, with 8 positions matching TRBD2. V lost 3 bases and J lost 5; bases outside the gene matches: 5. Germline V lookup: CDR1 SQVTM, CDR2 ANQGSEA. The CDR3 extends over 13 amino acids. CDR3 protein: CSVDPAGAETQYF. As DNA, the CDR3 is TGCAGCGTTGATCCAGCGGGAGCGGAGACCCAGTACTTC.

The chain uses TRBV28 and TRBJ1-5; 8 nucleotides agree with TRBD1. There are 16 residues in the CDR3. The trim removed 6 bases at V and 4 bases at J, leaving 11 bases unmatched. Germline V gives CDR1 MDHEN, CDR2 SYDVKM. Here the CDR3 DNA reads TGTGCCAGCAGATTGGGGCAGGGGGCGGGAAATCAGCCCCAGCATTTT. It yields the protein CASRLGQGAGNQPQHF.

The genes are TRBV11-3 and TRBJ2-3; D ambiguous. Per germline, CDR1 SGHNT and CDR2 YENEEA. V dropped 2 bases and J dropped 2 bases, with 2 bases sitting between them. The CDR3 is 12 residues long. CDR3 protein: CASSLTTDTQYF. Here the CDR3 DNA reads TGTGCCAGCAGCTTAACCACAGATACGCAGTATTTT.

About this clone itself: Other nucleotide sequences from this sample produce the same CDR3. The chain joins TRBV30 to TRBJ2-7; 11 positions agree with TRBD1. The V and J ends lost 2 bases and 5 bases, in that order; junction bases with no gene match: 5. This CDR3 spans 14 amino acids. In germline, CDR1 is GTSNPN, CDR2 SVGIG (reference sequence). For the CDR3, the DNA is TGTGCCTGGAGTCCTATGGACAGGGGGCACGAGCAGTACTTC. Translating gives CAWSPMDRGHEQYF.

The rearrangement joins TRBV7-9 to TRBJ1-1; D gene uncertain. V lost 6 bases and J 3 bases, leaving 2 bases between the germline ends. Germline V gives CDR1 SEHNR, CDR2 FQNEAQ (reference sequence). CDR3 length: 10 amino acids. DNA for the CDR3: TGTGCCAGCAGTGACACTGAAGCTTTCTTT. Translating it yields CASSDTEAFF.

This clone is medium-sized. The chain recombines TRBV7-2 with TRBJ1-3; D remains ambiguous. The CDR3 length is 16 residues. Germline V gene data show CDR1 as SGHTA and CDR2 as FQGNSA. With 1 base removed from V and 2 bases from J, the gap between germline ends came to 12 bases. CDR3 bases: TGTGCCAGCAGCTTAGTAAAATCCAGCACTGGAAACACCATATATTTT. It specifies CASSLVKSSTGNTIYF. Full variable domain (remainder filled in from reference TRBV7-2 and TRBJ1-3): GAGVSQSPSNKVTEKGKDVELRCDPISGHTALYWYRQSLGQGLEFLIYFQGNSAPDKSGLPSDRFSAERTGGSVSTLTIQRTQQEDSAVYLCASSLVKSSTGNTIYFGEGSWLTVV.

The chain recombines TRBV2 with TRBJ2-7; D not resolved. Per the germline V gene, CDR1 is SNHLY and CDR2 is FYNNEI. The ends were cut back, 2 bases at V and 2 bases at J, with 13 bases in the middle. The CDR3 sequence is 15 residues long. The CDR3, as DNA: TGTGCCAGCAGTGAACAGCCAGAAGACGCCTACGAGCAGTACTTC. Protein: CASSEQPEDAYEQYF.

The chain couples TRBV7-6 to TRBJ1-3; D gene unclear. Trimming stripped 4 bases from V and 3 bases from J, with 16 bases between. CDR1 SGHVS and CDR2 FNYEAQ come from the germline V gene. The CDR3 loop spans 16 amino acids. CDR3 sequence reads: CASSSGADSIGNTIYF. The DNA for the CDR3 is TGTGCCAGCAGCTCAGGAGCGGATTCCATTGGAAACACCATATATTTT.

This clone occurred a few times. The chain carries TRBV10-1 and TRBJ2-4; TRBD1 agrees at 9 bases. Trimming cost V 2 bases and J 4 bases; bases outside gene matches: 3. The CDR3 length is 15 residues. Germline assignment: CDR1 WNHNN and CDR2 SYGVQD (reference sequence). The CDR3 coding sequence is TGCGCCAGCAGTGAGCGGGGGACAGGGAAAAACATTCAGTACTTC. Its translation: CASSERGTGKNIQYF.

Of note for this clone: A read error may account for a junction end that differs from germline. This chain uses TRBV7-7 with TRBJ2-3; no clear D gene. CDR3 length equals 13 residues. Germline values: CDR1 SSHAT, CDR2 FNYEAQ (reference sequence). CDR3 protein: CASSLIMADTQYF. The CDR3, as DNA: TGTGCTAGCAGCTTAATAATGGCAGATACGCAGTATTTT.

The chain uses TRBV6-1 and TRBJ1-5; D unresolved. The germline gives CDR1 MNHNS, CDR2 SASEGT. CDR3 length: 13 amino acids. Trimming took off 10 bases at V and 5 bases at J, with 15 bases between the two ends. The CDR3 loop is CATSPVGYQPQHF. CDR3 coding DNA: TGTGCCACCTCGCCGGTTGGGTATCAGCCCCAGCATTTT.

The rearrangement links TRBV13 to TRBJ1-1; D is perhaps TRBD1 (5 bases). With 2 bases removed from V and 5 bases from J, the gap between germline ends came to 12 bases. Germline CDR1 and CDR2: PRHDT and FYEKMQ (reference sequence). This CDR3 is 14 amino acids long. CDR3 amino acids: CASSLSREGTEAFF. The CDR3 nucleotides read TGTGCCAGCAGCTTAAGCAGGGAAGGAACTGAAGCTTTCTTT.

The chain combines TRBV19 with TRBJ2-4, with D possibly being TRBD1 or TRBD2 (7 bases each). Between the trimmed V and J ends, which lost 0 bases and 0 bases, there was a span of 18 bases. This CDR3 has 19 residues. CDR1 LNHDA and CDR2 SQIVND come from the germline V gene (reference sequence). The CDR3: CASSIDGEGARVAKNIQYF. CDR3 in DNA: TGTGCCAGTAGTATAGATGGGGAGGGGGCGCGTGTAGCCAAAAACATTCAGTACTTC.

The chain joins TRBV10-2 to TRBJ1-1; D gene unclear. The CDR3 runs 10 residues. Per the germline V gene, CDR1 is WSHSY and CDR2 is SAAADI. V was pared by 7 bases and J by 0 bases, with 0 bases between. The CDR3 protein is CASMNTEAFF. The CDR3 DNA is TGCGCCAGCATGAACACTGAAGCTTTCTTT.

The chain couples TRBV12-5 to TRBJ2-3; maybe TRBD2 (5 bases). The CDR3 covers 16 residues. Germline V CDR1 and CDR2: LGHNT, FRNRAP. V was clipped by 0 bases and J by 1 base, with 11 bases between them. In nucleotides, the CDR3 is TGTGCTAGTGGTTTGGTAGAATCCGGGGGCACAGATACGCAGTATTTT. It encodes CASGLVESGGTDTQYF.

The rearrangement joins TRBV18 to TRBJ2-7; 7 bases fit TRBD2. Per germline, CDR1 KGHSH and CDR2 LQKENI. The V segment lost 6 bases and the J segment 3 bases; nucleotides outside the gene matches: 8. This CDR3 has 14 amino acids. The CDR3 protein is CASSPPPGGYEQYF. The CDR3 region has the DNA TGTGCCAGCTCCCCTCCGCCGGGGGGCTACGAGCAGTACTTC.